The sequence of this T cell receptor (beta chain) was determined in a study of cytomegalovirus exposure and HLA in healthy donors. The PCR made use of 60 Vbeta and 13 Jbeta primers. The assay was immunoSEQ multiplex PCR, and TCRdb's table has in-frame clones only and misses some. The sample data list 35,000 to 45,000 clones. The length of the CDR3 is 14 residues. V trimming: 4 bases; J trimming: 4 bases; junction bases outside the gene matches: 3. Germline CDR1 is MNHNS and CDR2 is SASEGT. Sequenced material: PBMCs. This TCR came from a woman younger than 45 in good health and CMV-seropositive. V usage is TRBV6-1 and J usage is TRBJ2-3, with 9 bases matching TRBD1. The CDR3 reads CASSAGQGSDTQYF. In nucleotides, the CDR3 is TGTGCCAGCAGTGCGGGACAGGGTTCAGATACGCAGTATTTT.